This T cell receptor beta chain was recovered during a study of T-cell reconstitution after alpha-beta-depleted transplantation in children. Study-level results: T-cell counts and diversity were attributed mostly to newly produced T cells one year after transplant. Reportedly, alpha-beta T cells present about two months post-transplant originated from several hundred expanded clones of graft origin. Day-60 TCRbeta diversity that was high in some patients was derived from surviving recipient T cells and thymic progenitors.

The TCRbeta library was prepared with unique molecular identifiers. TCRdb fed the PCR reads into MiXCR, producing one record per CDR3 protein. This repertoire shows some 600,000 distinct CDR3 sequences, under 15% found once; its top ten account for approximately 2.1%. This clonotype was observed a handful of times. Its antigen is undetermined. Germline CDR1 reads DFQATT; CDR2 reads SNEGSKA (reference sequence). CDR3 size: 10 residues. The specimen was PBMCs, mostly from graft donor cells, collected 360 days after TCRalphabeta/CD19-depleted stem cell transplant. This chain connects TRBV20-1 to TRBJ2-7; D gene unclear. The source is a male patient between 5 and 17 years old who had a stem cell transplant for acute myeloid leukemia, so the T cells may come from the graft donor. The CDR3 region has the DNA TGCAGCGCGCCAGCTAGATCTCAGTACTTC. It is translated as CSAPARSQYF.